The rows below give T cell receptor beta chains drawn from one sample of a study of shared clonotypes between healthy human individuals. Sequencing was performed with immunoSEQ multiplex PCR; in TCRdb, only in-frame clones are kept and a portion is missing. This sample yields around 690,000 clones, of which less than 95% are seen a single time; around a third belongs to the top ten. Sequences were obtained from memory CD8+ T cells from PBMCs. These TCRs come from a man younger than 30 in good health. Some clones in this sample may be carry-over from other donors' samples. Both conserved end residues are trimmed from each CDR3. The size of a clone is reported for some rows only, either as once, few or many, or as a class for expanded clones.

CDR3aa: ASRCGTSGAYEQY
len: 13
v_gene: TRBV10-1
abundance: -
j_gene: TRBJ2-7

CDR3aa: ASRTLISGRAEETQY
len: 15
v_gene: TRBV6-4
abundance: -
j_gene: TRBJ2-5

CDR3aa: ASSLFIADEQF
len: 11
v_gene: TRBV27
abundance: -
j_gene: TRBJ2-1

CDR3aa: AVSRLHLNYGYT
len: 12
v_gene: TRBV28
abundance: -
j_gene: TRBJ1-2

CDR3aa: ASEFSGELF
len: 9
v_gene: TRBV7-2
abundance: once
j_gene: TRBJ2-2

CDR3aa: ASSLAGTVSSYEQY
len: 14
v_gene: TRBV11-2
abundance: -
j_gene: TRBJ2-7

CDR3aa: ASSFGYEQY
len: 9
v_gene: TRBV28
abundance: -
j_gene: TRBJ2-7

CDR3aa: ASSYLGTGNEKLF
len: 13
v_gene: TRBV7-9
abundance: -
j_gene: TRBJ1-4

CDR3aa: ARKHVPQRERVGIDTQY
len: 17
v_gene: TRBV5-3
abundance: -
j_gene: TRBJ2-3

CDR3aa: ASRRLVDYEQY
len: 11
v_gene: TRBV2
abundance: -
j_gene: TRBJ2-7

CDR3aa: ASSAEDRGGAYEQY
len: 14
v_gene: TRBV6-1
abundance: -
j_gene: TRBJ2-7

CDR3aa: SVPGRVDEQF
len: 10
v_gene: TRBV29-1
abundance: -
j_gene: TRBJ2-1

CDR3aa: ASSLGVSEQY
len: 10
v_gene: TRBV7-9
abundance: -
j_gene: TRBJ2-7

CDR3aa: ASSQRGLGSLGVNEQY
len: 16
v_gene: TRBV14
abundance: -
j_gene: TRBJ2-7

CDR3aa: ASSSLTGGGDEQY
len: 13
v_gene: TRBV7-6
abundance: -
j_gene: TRBJ2-7

CDR3aa: ASSDRTSGRDEQF
len: 13
v_gene: TRBV9
abundance: few
j_gene: TRBJ2-1

CDR3aa: ARATGRDAHNYGYT
len: 14
v_gene: TRBV2
abundance: -
j_gene: TRBJ1-2

CDR3aa: ASSQTSGSRSDTQY
len: 14
v_gene: TRBV4-1
abundance: -
j_gene: TRBJ2-3

CDR3aa: ASSLAETASTNYGYT
len: 15
v_gene: TRBV7-2
abundance: -
j_gene: TRBJ1-2

CDR3aa: ASSPRGIEQF
len: 10
v_gene: TRBV9
abundance: -
j_gene: TRBJ2-1

CDR3aa: ASSLYRGRLETQY
len: 13
v_gene: TRBV27
abundance: -
j_gene: TRBJ2-5

CDR3aa: ASSDPTLNTEAF
len: 12
v_gene: TRBV6-1
abundance: -
j_gene: TRBJ1-1

CDR3aa: ASSPAASPSYEQY
len: 13
v_gene: TRBV6-4
abundance: -
j_gene: TRBJ2-7

CDR3aa: ASSTLADGDTQY
len: 12
v_gene: TRBV27
abundance: -
j_gene: TRBJ2-3

CDR3aa: ATSSYRDRGGEKLF
len: 14
v_gene: TRBV15
abundance: -
j_gene: TRBJ1-4

CDR3aa: ASSLPGGLAF
len: 10
v_gene: TRBV14
abundance: -
j_gene: TRBJ1-1

CDR3aa: ASSLNNEQF
len: 9
v_gene: TRBV7-8
abundance: -
j_gene: TRBJ2-1

CDR3aa: ASSHRDTYYEQY
len: 12
v_gene: TRBV9
abundance: -
j_gene: TRBJ2-7

CDR3aa: ASMWREGGYEQF
len: 12
v_gene: TRBV5-1
abundance: -
j_gene: TRBJ2-1

CDR3aa: ASSQDAGTKAYNEQF
len: 15
v_gene: TRBV4-3
abundance: -
j_gene: TRBJ2-1

CDR3aa: AIAGSGTGALSGSAYEQY
len: 18
v_gene: TRBV10-3
abundance: -
j_gene: TRBJ2-7

CDR3aa: SGTGEAYEQY
len: 10
v_gene: TRBV29-1
abundance: once
j_gene: TRBJ2-7

CDR3aa: ASSLGGTVGFEDEQY
len: 15
v_gene: TRBV27
abundance: -
j_gene: TRBJ2-7

CDR3aa: ASSQDPIAGEHETQY
len: 15
v_gene: TRBV4-2
abundance: -
j_gene: TRBJ2-5

CDR3aa: ASSPWAGPDGGTDTQY
len: 16
v_gene: TRBV10-2
abundance: -
j_gene: TRBJ2-3

CDR3aa: ASSLESETQY
len: 10
v_gene: TRBV7-3
abundance: many
j_gene: TRBJ2-5

CDR3aa: ASSSQRTEDYGYT
len: 13
v_gene: TRBV18
abundance: -
j_gene: TRBJ1-2

CDR3aa: ASSSQAGGTEETQY
len: 14
v_gene: TRBV7-3
abundance: -
j_gene: TRBJ2-5

CDR3aa: ASSLGQFSNYGYT
len: 13
v_gene: TRBV5-6
abundance: once
j_gene: TRBJ1-2

CDR3aa: ASSVTPSSTEAF
len: 12
v_gene: TRBV9
abundance: few
j_gene: TRBJ1-1

CDR3aa: ASSLHRGYGYT
len: 11
v_gene: TRBV27
abundance: -
j_gene: TRBJ1-2

CDR3aa: ASSWGTSGRGTQY
len: 13
v_gene: TRBV5-6
abundance: -
j_gene: TRBJ2-3

CDR3aa: ASSLASGRGETQY
len: 13
v_gene: TRBV5-4
abundance: once
j_gene: TRBJ2-5

CDR3aa: ASHLLGGIDEETQY
len: 14
v_gene: TRBV5-6
abundance: -
j_gene: TRBJ2-5

CDR3aa: ATSRGRDNQPQH
len: 12
v_gene: TRBV15
abundance: -
j_gene: TRBJ1-5

CDR3aa: ATSRGTSVRNNEQF
len: 14
v_gene: TRBV15
abundance: -
j_gene: TRBJ2-1

CDR3aa: ASSLATRGTQY
len: 11
v_gene: TRBV28
abundance: -
j_gene: TRBJ2-3

CDR3aa: ASSLFRGHQPQH
len: 12
v_gene: TRBV28
abundance: -
j_gene: TRBJ1-5

CDR3aa: ASSSRTGEAKNIQY
len: 14
v_gene: TRBV7-8
abundance: -
j_gene: TRBJ2-4

CDR3aa: ASSSPTAYEQY
len: 11
v_gene: TRBV7-9
abundance: -
j_gene: TRBJ2-7

CDR3aa: ASSVFPSGTYEQY
len: 13
v_gene: TRBV9
abundance: -
j_gene: TRBJ2-7

CDR3aa: ASSFIRGSTDTQY
len: 13
v_gene: TRBV5-1
abundance: -
j_gene: TRBJ2-3

CDR3aa: ASSRTRDGYT
len: 10
v_gene: TRBV19
abundance: -
j_gene: TRBJ1-2

CDR3aa: ASSQLAGVSSYEQY
len: 14
v_gene: TRBV4-1
abundance: once
j_gene: TRBJ2-7

CDR3aa: ASSTRGRFTEAF
len: 12
v_gene: TRBV19
abundance: few
j_gene: TRBJ1-1

CDR3aa: ASSGDRGMVSYNEQF
len: 15
v_gene: TRBV9
abundance: -
j_gene: TRBJ2-1

CDR3aa: ASSFFAFSTQH
len: 11
v_gene: TRBV27
abundance: -
j_gene: TRBJ1-5

CDR3aa: SVEDPGRPQDTQY
len: 13
v_gene: TRBV29-1
abundance: -
j_gene: TRBJ2-3

CDR3aa: ASSEARGEQY
len: 10
v_gene: TRBV2
abundance: -
j_gene: TRBJ2-7

CDR3aa: ATSPGREKLF
len: 10
v_gene: TRBV15
abundance: -
j_gene: TRBJ1-4